This passage covers 14 T cell receptor beta chains from one sample sequenced in a study of CD8 T cells in Susac syndrome. Random hexamers served to reverse transcribe roughly 0.45 to 1 ug RNA. MiXCR, applied by TCRdb to the immunoSEQ multiplex PCR reads, yields one record per CDR3 protein. The sample lists 200,000 or so distinct CDR3 sequences, just under 95% occurring once. Sequencing was done on a sample of CD8+ T cells from PBMCs. The source is a human donor with Susac syndrome.

This chain uses TRBV20-1 with TRBJ2-1, with 9 bases aligning to TRBD2. This CDR3 is built from 14 residues. V dropped 1 base and J dropped 7; count of bases not matched to a gene: 5. The germline CDR1 and CDR2 sequences are DFQATT and SNEGSKA (reference sequence). The CDR3 region has the DNA TGCAGTGCTAGAGGGGCTAGCGGGAATAATGAGCAGTTCTTC. Translated, it gives CSARGASGNNEQFF.

As DNA, the CDR3 is TGTGCCAGCAGACCCGTCGGGGGGAACAATGAGCAGTTCTTC. This translates into CASRPVGGNNEQFF. The chain couples TRBV3-1 to TRBJ2-1, with TRBD2 matching over 7 bases. Germline assignment: CDR1 LGHDT and CDR2 YNNKEL (reference sequence). V was pared by 6 bases and J by 5 bases, with 7 bases of the junction left unmatched. CDR3 length: 14 amino acids.

This chain links TRBV7-8 with TRBJ1-5; D possibly corresponds to TRBD1 (5 bases). The V end was cut by 0 bases, the J end by 7 bases, with 10 bases between. CDR3 size: 14 residues. From germline, CDR1 is SGHVS and CDR2 FQNEAQ. CDR3 DNA sequence: TGTGCCAGCAGCTTAGCAGGGGTTGGGCAGCCCCAGCATTTT. It yields the protein CASSLAGVGQPQHF.

The chain links TRBV5-1 to TRBJ2-3, with 8 bases that match TRBD1. This CDR3 is built from 15 residues. V shed 1 base, J shed 2 bases, and the junction held 3 bases outside the gene matches. CDR1 SGHRS and CDR2 YFSETQ come from the germline V gene. The CDR3 reads CASSLLQGATDTQYF. Here the CDR3 DNA reads TGCGCCAGCAGCTTGCTTCAGGGGGCCACAGATACGCAGTATTTT.

This rearrangement joins TRBV20-1 to TRBJ2-1, with 7 bases identical to TRBD2. The CDR3 runs 13 residues. The germline V gene has CDR1 DFQATT and CDR2 SNEGSKA (reference sequence). After removal of 4 bases from V and 4 bases from J, the junction contained 4 bases not matched to a gene. The CDR3 region has the DNA TGCAGTGCTAAAGAGCGGGGTTACAATGAGCAGTTCTTC. Translation: CSAKERGYNEQFF.

In its sample, this clonotype was seen once. The chain combines TRBV12-3 or TRBV12-4 with TRBJ2-1, with D possibly TRBD1 on 7 matching bases. The CDR3 extends over 15 amino acids. The V end lost 6 bases, the J end lost 0 bases, and 12 bases lay between the germline ends. Here the CDR3 reads CASRAGTDSYNEQFF. In DNA form, the CDR3 reads TGTGCCAGCAGGGCGGGGACAGACTCCTACAATGAGCAGTTCTTC.

CDR3 sequence: CSASKRGITGELFF. CDR3 sequence (DNA): TGCAGTGCTAGTAAGCGGGGGATCACCGGGGAGCTGTTTTTT. J is TRBJ2-2 and V is TRBV20-1, with 8 bases identical to TRBD2. Germline V gives CDR1 DFQATT, CDR2 SNEGSKA (reference sequence). The V segment lost 3 bases and the J segment 4 bases; nucleotides outside the gene matches: 4. The CDR3 loop spans 14 amino acids.

This clonotype was detected once. The rearrangement uses TRBV13 and TRBJ1-3; no clear D. Trimming removed 5 bases from V and 0 bases from J, with 5 bases in between. CDR1 is PRHDT and CDR2 is FYEKMQ in the germline V gene (reference sequence). The CDR3 consists of 13 residues. DNA for the CDR3: TGTGCCAGCAGCATGACCTCTGGAAACACCATATATTTT. This codes for CASSMTSGNTIYF.

The V gene is TRBV6-5, the J gene TRBJ2-5, with 8 positions matching TRBD1. J lost 2 bases, V lost 6 bases, and 5 bases had no gene match. The germline gives CDR1 MNHEY, CDR2 SVGAGI. This CDR3 is 14 amino acids long. The CDR3 protein is CASSETGEQETQYF. The CDR3 region has the DNA TGTGCCAGCAGCGAGACAGGGGAACAAGAGACCCAGTACTTC.

The chain links TRBV4-1 to TRBJ2-2; either TRBD1 or TRBD2 may supply D (5 bases each). Germline CDR1 is MGHRA and CDR2 is YSYEKL. The CDR3 contains 17 residues. Trimming took off 6 bases at V and 7 bases at J, with 24 bases between the two ends. CDR3 coding DNA: TGCGCCAGCAGGCTCCTCCCCGGGGCCGATCAACTCGGGGAGCTGTTTTTT. Protein sequence: CASRLLPGADQLGELFF.

The chain joins TRBV6-4 to TRBJ2-7, with D perhaps assigned TRBD1 or TRBD2 (5 bases each). The CDR3 is made up of 18 amino acids. The V gene's germline CDR1 is MRHNA and CDR2 SNTAGT. The ends were cut back, 0 bases at V and 4 bases at J, with 22 bases in the middle. CDR3 DNA: TGTGCCAGCAGTGACTCAGGGATGCGAGGGGTGCCGCCTTACGAGCAGTACTTC. This translates into CASSDSGMRGVPPYEQYF.

The V and J genes are TRBV9 and TRBJ2-3, with TRBD2 matching 7 bases. This CDR3 has 16 amino acids. Germline V gene data show CDR1 as SGDLS and CDR2 as YYNGEE. With V trimmed by 0 bases and J by 3 bases, 7 bases remained unmatched. The CDR3 DNA reads TGTGCCAGCAGCGTAGGTGGGAGGGCCCTAACAGATACGCAGTATTTT. It codes for CASSVGGRALTDTQYF.

The chain combines TRBV29-1 with TRBJ1-2; D may be TRBD1 (5 bases). The CDR3 length is 11 residues. Looked up from germline, CDR1 is SQVTM and CDR2 is ANQGSEA. V was cut by 8 bases and J by 4 bases, with 11 bases left in between. CDR3 bases: TGCAGCTCCCGGGACTCCTATGGCTACACCTTC. It codes for CSSRDSYGYTF.

The rearrangement links TRBV13 to TRBJ1-2; D remains unclear. CDR3 length equals 14 residues. Germline values: CDR1 PRHDT, CDR2 FYEKMQ (reference sequence). Between the trimmed V and J ends, which lost 3 bases and 6 bases, there was a span of 14 bases. The CDR3 sequence is CASSFEGLVDGYTF. The CDR3, as DNA: TGTGCCAGCAGCTTCGAGGGCCTGGTGGATGGCTACACCTTC.